This is a list of T cell receptor beta chains from one sample in a study of T cell repertoires in cytomegalovirus infection. TCRdb re-called the reads through MiXCR, storing one row per CDR3 protein. The sample yields some 680,000 distinct CDR3 sequences, 35% seen once. Sequencing input: PBMCs. Source of these receptors: a human donor in good health (CMV status not recorded). Some clones in this sample may be carry-over from other donors' samples. The CDR3 runs from the conserved cysteine through the conserved F or W. A D gene is named only where the DNA matches it firmly.

v_gene	j_gene	d_gene	CDR3aa
TRBV7-9	TRBJ1-1	.	CASSLAVELGNTEAFF
TRBV20-1	TRBJ2-3	TRBD2	CSALLAGNTDTQYF
TRBV27	TRBJ2-1	.	CASRDRQGRVEQFF
TRBV28	TRBJ2-7	.	CAGGPGPFSYEQYF
TRBV6-1	TRBJ1-3	TRBD1	CASGQGAGNTIYF
TRBV6-1	TRBJ2-7	TRBD2	CASSETIRLAARDEQYF
TRBV14	TRBJ1-1	.	CASSQELQSPDEAFF
TRBV6-1	TRBJ2-1	.	CASSVDRLPNEQFF
TRBV28	TRBJ1-2	TRBD1	CASSPSGTGNYGYTF
TRBV6-1	TRBJ1-1	.	CASSYYRATEAFF
TRBV7-2	TRBJ1-1	.	CASSLERGNTEAFF
TRBV7-2	TRBJ1-2	.	CASSLRGLTSGYTF
TRBV7-2	TRBJ1-3	.	CASSFLTGRNSGNTIYF
TRBV12-3/TRBV12-4	TRBJ1-1	.	CASSSSPYTEAFF
TRBV5-1	TRBJ1-1	TRBD1	CASSWDRGAMGITEAFF
TRBV12-3/TRBV12-4	TRBJ2-7	.	CASSSQGINYEQYF
TRBV7-2	TRBJ2-7	.	CASNPPGARGDEQYF
TRBV27	TRBJ1-2	.	CASRTTGTSNYGYTF
TRBV10-2	TRBJ2-2	.	CATGFGPGELFF
TRBV7-8	TRBJ2-1	.	CASSPTMGSYNEQFF
TRBV7-9	TRBJ2-1	.	CASSSGHNEQFF
TRBV10-3	TRBJ1-2	.	CAISPLGDMYGYTF
TRBV6-2/TRBV6-3	TRBJ2-1	.	CASTARSPMWDHEQFF
TRBV28	TRBJ2-4	.	CASSPPVLAKNIQYF
TRBV12-3/TRBV12-4	TRBJ1-4	.	CASSLDEQLFF
TRBV28	TRBJ1-5	.	CASSGTHSNQPQHF
TRBV19	TRBJ2-1	.	CASNLGGSYNEQFF
TRBV5-1	TRBJ1-1	.	CASSLWGPVNTEAFF
TRBV7-2	TRBJ1-5	.	CASSFEPGQPQHF
TRBV28	TRBJ1-1	.	CASSFYPRDLNTEAFF
TRBV29-1	TRBJ1-4	TRBD1	CSVVADRVLGKLFF
TRBV7-9	TRBJ2-1	.	CASSLWSSPQISYNEQFF
TRBV19	TRBJ1-1	.	CAVQGIWGTEAFF
TRBV6-5	TRBJ2-5	.	CASSHRPPSFQETQYF
TRBV24-1	TRBJ1-1	.	CATSDAGQGGEAFF
TRBV7-2	TRBJ1-2	.	CASSPDSGGYTF
TRBV27	TRBJ1-5	.	CASSLSAGPNQPQHF
TRBV7-2	TRBJ2-7	TRBD2	CASSGTRGFSFAYEQYF
TRBV28	TRBJ2-3	TRBD2	CASRRSGRSDTQYF
TRBV19	TRBJ2-1	TRBD1	CASSMTGSSYNEQFF
TRBV7-2	TRBJ2-5	.	CASSLGRGGTYQETQYF
TRBV5-1	TRBJ1-1	.	CASRLTEHTEAFF
TRBV2	TRBJ2-7	.	CATRKGAYEQYF
TRBV19	TRBJ1-5	.	CASRGSAQGLRDQPQHF
TRBV20-1	TRBJ2-1	TRBD2	CSAEGALLAGDRFNEQFF
TRBV6-5	TRBJ2-2	TRBD1	CASSSGQGDTGELFF
TRBV7-2	TRBJ2-1	TRBD2	CASSLVSSGGGSYNDQFF
TRBV14	TRBJ1-1	.	CASSQVRGWTEAFF
TRBV28	TRBJ2-5	TRBD1	CASSSIQGRETQYF
TRBV6-1	TRBJ2-1	.	CASSRKDRNNEQFF